The 27 T cell receptor beta chains reported below all come from one sample, sequenced in a study of monozygotic twins with cystic fibrosis. The method was immunoSEQ multiplex PCR; TCRdb's version includes in-frame clones alone and lacks a portion of them. The sample holds more than 30,000 clones, 90% to 98% seen once. What was sequenced was blood. These receptors all stem from a girl aged 2 to 10 with cystic fibrosis.

The rearrangement joins TRBV7-9 to TRBJ2-7; D gene ambiguous. CDR3 length equals 14 residues. CDR1 is SEHNR and CDR2 is FQNEAQ in the germline V gene (reference sequence). V lost 5 bases, J lost 2 bases, and 13 bases lay in between. In DNA form, the CDR3 reads TGTGCCAGCAGCCCAACCGGCGGAGCCTACGAGCAGTACTTC. Its translation: CASSPTGGAYEQYF.

Worth noting for this clone: At one end, the junction sequence differs from germline, possibly due to a read error. CDR3 in amino acids: CAGSYTGTGSGWETQYF. CDR3 DNA sequence: TGTGCCGGCAGTTATACCGGGACGGGAAGCGGGTGGGAGACCCAGTACTTC. The chain joins TRBV11-2 to TRBJ2-5; tentatively, D is TRBD2 (6 bases). Germline CDR1 reads SGHAT; CDR2 reads FQNNGV. CDR3 length: 17 amino acids.

This chain links TRBV4-1 with TRBJ2-1; D ambiguous. The CDR3 is made up of 12 amino acids. The germline gives CDR1 MGHRA, CDR2 YSYEKL. Trimming left V 3 bases short and J 4 bases short, with 4 bases between. The CDR3, as DNA: TGCGCCAGCAGCCAGAGTTACAATGAGCAGTTCTTC. It codes for CASSQSYNEQFF.

V gene TRBV6-5 combines with J gene TRBJ1-1; D ambiguous. This CDR3 has 12 residues. Germline V gene data show CDR1 as MNHEY and CDR2 as SVGAGI. The V end lost 5 bases, the J end lost 5 bases, and 9 bases lay between the germline ends. The CDR3 sequence: CASSRDDTEAFF. The DNA for the CDR3 is TGTGCCAGCAGTCGGGATGATACTGAAGCTTTCTTT.

The chain couples TRBV19 to TRBJ1-1; 9 bases are a match to TRBD1. With V trimmed by 9 bases and J by 9 bases, 11 bases remained unmatched. The CDR3 sequence is 13 residues long. In germline, CDR1 is LNHDA, CDR2 SQIVND (reference sequence). CDR3 coding DNA: TGTGCCAGACCGGGGACAGGGAGGAAGCAAGCTTTCTTT. It yields the protein CARPGTGRKQAFF.

This sequence joins TRBV12-5 and TRBJ1-1; 8 bases fit TRBD1. The CDR3 has 13 amino acids. V shed 6 bases and J 5 bases; nucleotides not matched to a gene: 5. Germline V CDR1 and CDR2: LGHNT, FRNRAP. CDR3 sequence reads: CASGQQGGTEAFF. The DNA for the CDR3 is TGTGCTAGTGGCCAACAGGGGGGAACTGAAGCTTTCTTT. The complete variable domain, with remaining parts taken from reference TRBV12-5 and TRBJ1-1, reads DARVTQTPRHKVTEMGQEVTMRCQPILGHNTVFWYRQTMMQGLELLAYFRNRAPLDDSGMPKDRFSAEMPDATLATLKIQPSEPRDSAVYFCASGQQGGTEAFFGQGTRLTVV.

The rearrangement links TRBV7-9 to TRBJ2-7; 9 bases agree with TRBD2. The CDR3 runs 15 residues. From germline, CDR1 is SEHNR and CDR2 FQNEAQ (reference sequence). The junction had 7 bases not matched to a gene; V was cut back by 3 bases and J by 4 bases. DNA of the CDR3: TGTGCCAGCAGCTTCCGTAGCGGGAGAAGATACGAGCAGTACTTC. This codes for CASSFRSGRRYEQYF.

This clone was observed a handful of times. The chain couples TRBV27 to TRBJ2-4; 7 bases are a match to TRBD1. This CDR3 spans 13 amino acids. The junction had 7 bases not matched to a gene; V was cut back by 5 bases and J by 9 bases. CDR1 is MNHEY and CDR2 is SMNVEV in the germline V gene (reference sequence). The CDR3 protein is CASSPTGDAIQYF. The CDR3 DNA reads TGTGCCAGCAGTCCAACAGGGGATGCCATTCAGTACTTC.

The CDR3 DNA follows: TGTGCCAGCAGCGCTCGATACCGATCCTACGAGCAGTACTTC. As protein: CASSARYRSYEQYF. V gene TRBV6-5 combines with J gene TRBJ2-7; D call uncertain. CDR1 and CDR2 (germline): MNHEY, SVGAGI. The V end was cut by 6 bases, the J end by 1 base, with 13 bases between. This CDR3 comprises 14 residues.

This chain uses TRBV2 with TRBJ2-2, with TRBD1 as a possible D gene (5 bases). The V gene's germline CDR1 is SNHLY and CDR2 FYNNEI. The V gene lost 5 bases and the J gene lost 3 bases, with 10 bases spanning the gap. This CDR3 region has 14 residues. CDR3 DNA sequence: TGTGCCAGCAGTAGGGGAACCGACACCGGGGAGCTGTTTTTT. Translating it yields CASSRGTDTGELFF.

This rearrangement joins TRBV7-8 to TRBJ2-3; D might be TRBD1 (6 bases). Germline V lookup: CDR1 SGHVS, CDR2 FQNEAQ. The length of the CDR3 is 14 residues. The V gene lost 5 bases and the J gene lost 5 bases, with 14 bases spanning the gap. The CDR3 reads CASSRQGLGDTQYF. CDR3 nucleotides: TGTGCCAGCAGCCGCCAGGGGCTCGGAGATACGCAGTATTTT.

J is TRBJ1-6 and V is TRBV5-4, with TRBD1 identical over 7 bases. The CDR3 is 16 amino acids. Germline CDR1 is SGHNT and CDR2 is YYREEE (reference sequence). The J segment lost 7 bases and the V segment lost 4 bases, leaving 11 bases of the junction unmatched. For the CDR3, the DNA is TGTGCCAGCAGCGCACAACCGGGACAGAAGAATTCACCCCTCCACTTT. It encodes CASSAQPGQKNSPLHF. The variable domain in full, with the rest retrieved from reference TRBV5-4 and TRBJ1-6, is ETGVTQSPTHLIKTRGQQVTLRCSSQSGHNTVSWYQQALGQGPQFIFQYYREEENGRGNFPPRFSGLQFPNYSSELNVNALELDDSALYLCASSAQPGQKNSPLHFGNGTRLTVT.

This clone was picked up one time. As DNA, the CDR3 is TGTGCCAGCAGCCTAAGTGGGACTACGGGACTCCTCACAGATACGCAGTATTTT. Protein product: CASSLSGTTGLLTDTQYF. The V call is TRBV4-2, the J call TRBJ2-3, with 7 bases aligning to TRBD2. The CDR3 spans 18 residues. The germline CDR1 and CDR2 sequences are LGHNA and YNFKEQ. Trimming took 4 bases from V and 2 from J; bases not matched to a gene: 15.

This clone was picked up one time. V is TRBV19 and J is TRBJ1-2, with D unresolved. The germline gives CDR1 LNHDA, CDR2 SQIVND (reference sequence). The V and J ends lost 10 bases and 2 bases respectively, with 11 bases between them. CDR3 length equals 12 residues. Written as DNA, the CDR3 is TGTGCCACCTCGGGCAGGAACTATGGCTACACCTTC. This encodes CATSGRNYGYTF. The full variable domain, rest sourced from reference TRBV19 and TRBJ1-2, is DGGITQSPKYLFRKEGQNVTLSCEQNLNHDAMYWYRQDPGQGLRLIYYSQIVNDFQKGDIAEGYSVSREKKESFPLTVTSAQKNPTAFYLCATSGRNYGYTFGSGTRLTVV.

The chain joins TRBV10-1 to TRBJ1-5, with 7 bases that match TRBD1. Looked up from germline, CDR1 is WNHNN and CDR2 is SYGVQD (reference sequence). The length of the CDR3 is 19 residues. J was trimmed by 0 bases and V by 8 bases; bases with no gene match: 19. CDR3 sequence reads: CASARRGRQGKVSNQPQHF. The CDR3 coding sequence is TGCGCCAGCGCCCGACGGGGGAGACAGGGAAAAGTTAGCAATCAGCCCCAGCATTTT.

The chain carries TRBV27 and TRBJ1-2; D uncertain. CDR1 is MNHEY, CDR2 SMNVEV, per germline (reference sequence). V lost 8 bases to trimming and J lost 5 bases, with 12 bases between them. This CDR3 comprises 12 residues. The CDR3 region is CASGDLGYGYTF. The CDR3 DNA reads TGTGCCAGCGGTGATCTGGGGTATGGCTACACCTTC.

The rearrangement joins TRBV5-4 to TRBJ1-3, with TRBD1 as a possible D gene (6 bases). The CDR3 covers 14 residues. Per the germline V gene, CDR1 is SGHNT and CDR2 is YYREEE (reference sequence). Trimming shortened V by 0 bases and J by 2 bases, and 6 bases separated the two germline ends. CDR3 amino acids: CASSLDRAGNTIYF. CDR3 nucleotides: TGTGCCAGCAGCTTGGACAGGGCTGGAAACACCATATATTTT.

J is TRBJ2-7 and V is TRBV6-1, with 9 bases identical to TRBD2. CDR3 length equals 14 residues. V lost 6 bases, J lost 1 base, and 4 bases stayed unmatched. CDR1 is MNHNS, CDR2 SASEGT, per germline. The chain's CDR3 is CASRSGRISYEQYF. The DNA of the CDR3 is TGTGCCAGCAGGAGCGGGAGGATATCCTACGAGCAGTACTTC.

This chain joins TRBV30 and TRBJ2-1; 8 positions agree with TRBD1. Trimming cost V 5 bases and J 4 bases; bases outside gene matches: 4. This CDR3 comprises 13 residues. Germline assignment: CDR1 GTSNPN and CDR2 SVGIG (reference sequence). As DNA, the CDR3 is TGTGCCTGGGGGACAGGCCCTTACAATGAGCAGTTCTTC. Translated, it gives CAWGTGPYNEQFF.

J is TRBJ1-3 and V is TRBV29-1; no clear D gene. V gave up 7 bases and J gave up 1 base, with 14 bases separating them. CDR3 length: 14 amino acids. Germline assignment: CDR1 SQVTM and CDR2 ANQGSEA. The DNA for the CDR3 is TGCAGCGCCATAAAGGAAGGATCTGGAAACACCATATATTTT. It codes for CSAIKEGSGNTIYF.

The CDR3 loop reads CASSYLASGPYEQYF. Here the CDR3 DNA reads TGTGCCAGCAGTTACTTGGCTAGCGGCCCCTACGAGCAGTACTTC. The chain employs TRBV6-6 and TRBJ2-7, with TRBD2 identical over 7 bases. V lost 1 base to trimming and J lost 2 bases; unmatched junction nucleotides: 5. The CDR3 sequence is 15 residues long. Germline V gives CDR1 MNHNY, CDR2 SVGAGI (reference sequence).

This clone was seen only once. The CDR3 loop is CAISGTGEYYEQYF. DNA for the CDR3: TGTGCCATCAGTGGGACAGGGGAGTACTACGAGCAGTACTTC. The chain carries TRBV10-3 and TRBJ2-7, with 9 bases lining up with TRBD1. CDR1 ENHRY and CDR2 SYGVKD come from the germline V gene. The CDR3 is 14 amino acids. Trimming cost V 4 bases and J 3 bases; bases outside gene matches: 4.

The genes are TRBV11-2 and TRBJ2-7; D possibly matches TRBD1 or TRBD2 (6 bases each). The V and J ends lost 2 bases and 5 bases respectively, with 13 bases between them. CDR1 is SGHAT and CDR2 is FQNNGV in the germline V gene. The CDR3 loop spans 14 amino acids. The CDR3 reads CASSLLSGGDEQYF. As DNA, the CDR3 is TGTGCCAGCAGCTTACTGTCCGGGGGCGACGAGCAGTACTTC.

In this sample, this clone turned up a few times. The chain has TRBV29-1 and TRBJ1-2; D remains unclear. This CDR3 spans 13 amino acids. V was cut by 5 bases and J by 6 bases, with 16 bases left in between. The germline CDR1 and CDR2 sequences are SQVTM and ANQGSEA. CDR3 sequence: CSVPKTLLDGYTF. As DNA, the CDR3 is TGCAGCGTTCCCAAGACTCTCCTGGATGGCTACACCTTC.

In this sample, this clone turned up once. The chain is built from TRBV29-1 and TRBJ1-2; D gene unclear. Germline V gives CDR1 SQVTM, CDR2 ANQGSEA. This CDR3 has 12 residues. V was cut by 4 bases and J by 8 bases, with 14 bases left in between. DNA for the CDR3: TGCAGCGTTGCTGGACGTTTTTTCGGCTACACCTTC. It specifies CSVAGRFFGYTF.

This CDR3 is CAIRAGSVDTEAFF. CDR3 in DNA: TGTGCCATCAGAGCAGGGTCAGTGGACACTGAAGCTTTCTTT. The V call is TRBV10-3, the J call TRBJ1-1; D perhaps matches TRBD1 (5 bases). The CDR3 covers 14 residues. Trimming pared 6 bases from V and 3 bases from J, leaving 14 bases between. The germline V gene encodes CDR1 ENHRY and CDR2 SYGVKD.

The chain couples TRBV5-1 to TRBJ1-1; D remains unclear. Germline V gene data show CDR1 as SGHRS and CDR2 as YFSETQ. This CDR3 spans 13 amino acids. Between the trimmed V and J ends, which lost 7 bases and 0 bases, there was a span of 10 bases. CDR3 DNA: TGCGCCAGCCGACTCGGGGTGAACACTGAAGCTTTCTTT. This codes for CASRLGVNTEAFF. The full variable domain, rest sourced from reference TRBV5-1 and TRBJ1-1, is KAGVTQTPRYLIKTRGQQVTLSCSPISGHRSVSWYQQTPGQGLQFLFEYFSETQRNKGNFPGRFSGRQFSNSRSEMNVSTLELGDSALYLCASRLGVNTEAFFGQGTRLTVV.